This is a list of T cell receptor beta chains from one sample in a study of CD8 T cells in cerebrospinal fluid in Alzheimer's disease. TCRdb reprocessed the 10x single-cell sequencing reads and stores each CDR3 protein as one record, lacking DNA. This repertoire includes roughly 1,600 distinct CDR3 sequences. Sequencing was carried out using cerebrospinal fluid. These receptors were collected from a human donor with mild cognitive impairment. Both conserved end residues are part of each CDR3. Sizes are listed as once, few, many or a size class.

cdr3_aa: CASSPRTSGNNEQFF; j_call: TRBJ2-1; v_call: TRBV7-2; clone_size: large
cdr3_aa: CATSGASGSSGTDTQYF; j_call: TRBJ2-3; v_call: TRBV24-1; clone_size: medium-sized
cdr3_aa: CASSGRISSSYNSPLHF; j_call: TRBJ1-6; v_call: TRBV11-2; clone_size: medium-sized
cdr3_aa: CASSFGGVKNTEAFF; j_call: TRBJ1-1; v_call: TRBV7-9; clone_size: medium-sized
cdr3_aa: CASSLAKGNYGYTF; j_call: TRBJ1-2; v_call: TRBV12-3/TRBV12-4; clone_size: medium-sized
cdr3_aa: CASSPSGPPFYGYTF; j_call: TRBJ1-2; v_call: TRBV5-1; clone_size: medium-sized
cdr3_aa: CASSYRLGGSDTQYF; j_call: TRBJ2-3; v_call: TRBV7-2; clone_size: medium-sized
cdr3_aa: CASSLDRGYSEQYF; j_call: TRBJ2-7; v_call: TRBV6-6; clone_size: medium-sized
cdr3_aa: CASSYPQGTGTYEQYF; j_call: TRBJ2-7; v_call: TRBV6-6; clone_size: medium-sized
cdr3_aa: CASSFLDYNSPLHF; j_call: TRBJ1-6; v_call: TRBV7-9; clone_size: medium-sized
cdr3_aa: CASSLGRGAAEAFF; j_call: TRBJ1-1; v_call: TRBV28; clone_size: large
cdr3_aa: CASSRQEMNTEAFF; j_call: TRBJ1-1; v_call: TRBV18; clone_size: medium-sized
cdr3_aa: CASSLSSGFQETQYF; j_call: TRBJ2-5; v_call: TRBV11-2; clone_size: medium-sized
cdr3_aa: CSVEGSYNEQFF; j_call: TRBJ2-1; v_call: TRBV29-1; clone_size: medium-sized
cdr3_aa: CASSPSSQIFNSYEQYF; j_call: TRBJ2-7; v_call: TRBV27; clone_size: medium-sized
cdr3_aa: CASSVRRDRANTGELFF; j_call: TRBJ2-2; v_call: TRBV9; clone_size: medium-sized
cdr3_aa: CASSTQGSTGNTIYF; j_call: TRBJ1-3; v_call: TRBV19; clone_size: medium-sized